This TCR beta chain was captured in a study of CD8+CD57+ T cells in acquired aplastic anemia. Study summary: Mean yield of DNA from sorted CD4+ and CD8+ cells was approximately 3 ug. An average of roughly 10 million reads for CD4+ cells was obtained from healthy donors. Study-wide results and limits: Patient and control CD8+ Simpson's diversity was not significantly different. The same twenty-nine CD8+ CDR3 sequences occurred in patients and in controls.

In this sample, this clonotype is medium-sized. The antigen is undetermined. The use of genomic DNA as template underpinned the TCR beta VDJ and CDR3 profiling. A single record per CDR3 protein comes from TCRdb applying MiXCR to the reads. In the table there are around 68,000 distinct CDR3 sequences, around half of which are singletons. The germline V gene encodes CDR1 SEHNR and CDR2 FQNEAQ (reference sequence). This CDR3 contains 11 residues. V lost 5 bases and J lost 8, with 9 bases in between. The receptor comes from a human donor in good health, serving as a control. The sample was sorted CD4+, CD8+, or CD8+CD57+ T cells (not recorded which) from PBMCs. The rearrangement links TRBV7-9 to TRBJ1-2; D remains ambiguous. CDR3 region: CASSRREGYTF. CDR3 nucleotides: TGTGCCAGCAGCAGAAGGGAGGGCTACACCTTC.